This T cell receptor beta chain was identified in a study of blood T cell repertoires in COVID-19. The assay was immunoSEQ multiplex PCR, and TCRdb's table has in-frame clones only and misses some. The repertoire consists of around 120,000 clones, with about 90% occurring once and the leading ten covering 7.7%. This clone was observed a few times. Per germline, CDR1 MRHNA and CDR2 SNTAGT. V shed 4 bases and J 4 bases; nucleotides not matched to a gene: 9. The CDR3 extends over 15 amino acids. The sample consisted of peripheral blood. This chain connects TRBV6-4 to TRBJ1-1; 7 bases are a match to TRBD1. This clonotype was sampled from a human donor in a cohort sampled during active COVID-19. The CDR3 reads CASSADDRVSTEAFF. CDR3 sequence (DNA): TGTGCCAGCAGTGCTGACGACAGGGTGAGCACTGAAGCTTTCTTT.